This T cell receptor (beta chain) came from a study of memory CD4+ T cells and cytomegalovirus serostatus. Overall study results and limits: Each of 55 to 80 CMV-associated TCRbeta sequences occurred in one to five individuals.

The sort gate was single viable CD3+CD4+CD8-CD45RO+ cells for memory CD4+ T cells. J lost 0 bases, V lost 2 bases, and 8 bases had no gene match. The CDR3 is 16 residues long. Per germline, CDR1 GTSNPN and CDR2 SVGIG (reference sequence). Method: immunoSEQ multiplex PCR; TCRdb's copy keeps in-frame clones and lacks some. This sample has 38,000 or so clones; 79% occur once, and the top ten carry about 0.79%. Concerning this clone itself: Its specificity is unknown.

Sequenced material: memory CD4+ T cells from blood. The rearrangement uses TRBV30 and TRBJ2-3; 7 bases align to TRBD1. This receptor was obtained from an adult in good health and CMV-seronegative. DNA for the CDR3: TGTGCCTGGAGTAGGTTTGGGGACAGAAGCACAGATACGCAGTATTTT. Translation: CAWSRFGDRSTDTQYF.